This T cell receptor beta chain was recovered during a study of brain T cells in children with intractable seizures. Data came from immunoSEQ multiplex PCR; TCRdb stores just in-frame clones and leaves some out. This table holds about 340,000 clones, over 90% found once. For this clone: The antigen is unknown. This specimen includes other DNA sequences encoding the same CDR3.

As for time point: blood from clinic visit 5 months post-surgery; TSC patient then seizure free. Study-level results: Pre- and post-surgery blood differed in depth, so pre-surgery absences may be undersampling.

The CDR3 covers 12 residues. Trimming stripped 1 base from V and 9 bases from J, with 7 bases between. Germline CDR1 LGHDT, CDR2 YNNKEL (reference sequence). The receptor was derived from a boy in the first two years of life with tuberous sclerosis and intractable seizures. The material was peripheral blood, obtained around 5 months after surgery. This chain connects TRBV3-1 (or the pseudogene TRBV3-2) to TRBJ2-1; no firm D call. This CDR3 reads CASSQVSGEQFF. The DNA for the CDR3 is TGTGCCAGCAGCCAAGTTTCGGGTGAGCAGTTCTTC.